Presented here are 13 T cell receptor beta chains from one specimen sequenced in a study of post-analysis software for immune sequencing data. Their recognized antigens are unknown. Findings and caveats of the study: TRBV5-6, TRBV5-1 and TRBV20-1 belonged to a set of about five TRBV segments that were more frequent in patients than controls.

Unique molecular identifiers tagged the TCR beta cDNA libraries. TCRdb re-derived calls from the PCR reads in MiXCR, one entry per CDR3 protein. The repertoire holds about 430,000 distinct CDR3 sequences, with approximately 42% as singletons. Source material: blood. The receptors here all came from a girl aged 2 to 9 with multiple sclerosis.

The CDR3 coding sequence is TGTGCCACCAGTGACCCAGTCTTGGCGGGAGGGCCGTCTGGCACAGATACGCAGTATTTT. Amino acid sequence: CATSDPVLAGGPSGTDTQYF. V usage is TRBV24-1 and J usage is TRBJ2-3; 9 nucleotides align to TRBD2. Germline V gene sequence: CDR1 KGHDR, CDR2 SFDVKD. The V segment lost 4 bases and the J segment 1 base; nucleotides outside the gene matches: 17. This CDR3 has 20 amino acids.

V usage is TRBV28 and J usage is TRBJ1-1, with unresolved D. V lost 5 bases to trimming and J lost 5 bases, with 12 bases between them. The germline V gene encodes CDR1 MDHEN and CDR2 SYDVKM. CDR3 length: 13 amino acids. CDR3 nucleotide sequence: TGTGCCAGCAGTCTAGATATAAGGACTGAAGCTTTCTTT. It specifies CASSLDIRTEAFF.

The gene calls are TRBV12-3 or TRBV12-4 and TRBJ1-1, with D tentatively TRBD1 (5 bases). Trimming pared 3 bases from V and 0 bases from J, leaving 14 bases between. The length of the CDR3 is 16 residues. CDR3 nucleotides: TGTGCCAGCAGTTTTCTAGGGACGGCGATGAACACTGAAGCTTTCTTT. Amino acids: CASSFLGTAMNTEAFF.

This clonotype was counted between two and nine times. This chain joins TRBV6-5 and TRBJ2-7; the match to TRBD2 covers 10 bases. CDR1 is MNHEY, CDR2 SVGAGI, per germline. With 0 bases clipped from V and 4 bases from J, the junction kept 6 bases outside the gene matches. The CDR3 contains 16 residues. CDR3 loop: CASSYSRLAGEYEQYF. For the CDR3, the DNA is TGTGCCAGCAGTTACTCACGGCTAGCGGGGGAGTACGAGCAGTACTTC.

This clonotype was observed a handful of times. The V call is TRBV24-1, the J call TRBJ2-4; TRBD1 matches 8 bases. This CDR3 is 12 amino acids long. Germline CDR1 KGHDR, CDR2 SFDVKD. The V and J ends lost 4 bases and 13 bases, in that order; junction bases with no gene match: 5. CDR3 sequence (DNA): TGTGCCACCAGTGACTCCGGACAGGGACAGTACTTC. Translating it yields CATSDSGQGQYF.

This sequence joins TRBV28 and TRBJ1-5; TRBD1 matches at 8 bases. This CDR3 contains 17 residues. J gave up 2 bases and V 6 bases, and 12 bases lay outside the gene matches. Per germline, CDR1 MDHEN and CDR2 SYDVKM. CDR3 sequence: CASRPRTGTGGNQPQHF. The DNA of the CDR3 is TGTGCCAGCAGACCCCGAACCGGGACAGGCGGCAATCAGCCCCAGCATTTT. The full variable domain, rest sourced from reference TRBV28 and TRBJ1-5, is DVKVTQSSRYLVKRTGEKVFLECVQDMDHENMFWYRQDPGLGLRLIYFSYDVKMKEKGDIPEGYSVSREKKERFSLILESASTNQTSMYLCASRPRTGTGGNQPQHFGDGTRLSIL.

The rearrangement links TRBV5-1 to TRBJ1-2, with 7 bases identical to TRBD1. V shed 2 bases, J shed 8 bases, and the junction held 9 bases outside the gene matches. The CDR3 covers 14 residues. The V gene's germline CDR1 is SGHRS and CDR2 YFSETQ. CDR3 coding DNA: TGCGCCAGCAGCTTTTCAGGGGGAGTTAACGGCTACACCTTC. Translating it yields CASSFSGGVNGYTF.

The table lists this clonotype with a few counts. J is TRBJ2-6 and V is TRBV19; no clear D. Per the germline V gene, CDR1 is LNHDA and CDR2 is SQIVND (reference sequence). The CDR3 has 17 residues. V lost 5 bases and J 0 bases, leaving 14 bases between the germline ends. The CDR3 sequence is CASSELAGTSGANVLTF. The CDR3 DNA reads TGTGCCAGTAGTGAACTGGCAGGAACCTCTGGGGCCAACGTCCTGACTTTC.

Only a few counts were recorded for this clonotype. V usage is TRBV20-1 and J usage is TRBJ2-4; 15 bases align to TRBD2. Germline CDR1 and CDR2: DFQATT and SNEGSKA (reference sequence). The CDR3 runs 16 residues. J gave up 3 bases and V 6 bases, and 6 bases lay outside the gene matches. In nucleotides, the CDR3 is TGCAGTGCCGGGACTAGCGGGAGGTTTGGCAAAAACATTCAGTACTTC. It encodes CSAGTSGRFGKNIQYF.

This clonotype was observed a few times. The chain recombines TRBV7-9 with TRBJ2-4, with 8 bases matching TRBD2. V lost 3 bases, J lost 6 bases, and 10 bases stayed unmatched. Germline CDR1 reads SEHNR; CDR2 reads FQNEAQ (reference sequence). The CDR3 has 16 amino acids. Here the CDR3 DNA reads TGTGCCAGCAGCTTCACCGGGAGGGATGGGGGAAACATTCAGTACTTC. Translating it yields CASSFTGRDGGNIQYF.

This clonotype was observed many times. This chain joins TRBV7-3 and TRBJ2-2; 8 bases align to TRBD2. Germline CDR1 SGHTA, CDR2 FQGTGA. There are 16 residues in the CDR3. The trim removed 5 bases at V and 1 base at J, leaving 6 bases unmatched. The CDR3 DNA sequence: TGTGCCAGCAGCCCTCTAGCGGGCATGAACACCGGGGAGCTGTTTTTT. Translated, it gives CASSPLAGMNTGELFF.

The chain carries TRBV27 and TRBJ2-3, with 8 nucleotides matching TRBD2. Germline V gene sequence: CDR1 MNHEY, CDR2 SMNVEV (reference sequence). Trimming removed 8 bases from V and 6 bases from J; junction bases left unmatched: 10. CDR3 length equals 14 residues. The CDR3 nucleotides read TGTGCCAGCGGATCAGCGCGGGGGGTCGATACGCAGTATTTT. Encoded protein: CASGSARGVDTQYF.

This chain links TRBV10-3 with TRBJ2-1, with 8 bases fitting TRBD1. Germline V gene data show CDR1 as ENHRY and CDR2 as SYGVKD. This CDR3 region has 17 residues. Trimming cost V 2 bases and J 1 base; bases outside gene matches: 7. The CDR3 DNA is TGTGCCATCAGTGAGCTCGGACAGGGAACGTCCTACAATGAGCAGTTCTTC. This encodes CAISELGQGTSYNEQFF.